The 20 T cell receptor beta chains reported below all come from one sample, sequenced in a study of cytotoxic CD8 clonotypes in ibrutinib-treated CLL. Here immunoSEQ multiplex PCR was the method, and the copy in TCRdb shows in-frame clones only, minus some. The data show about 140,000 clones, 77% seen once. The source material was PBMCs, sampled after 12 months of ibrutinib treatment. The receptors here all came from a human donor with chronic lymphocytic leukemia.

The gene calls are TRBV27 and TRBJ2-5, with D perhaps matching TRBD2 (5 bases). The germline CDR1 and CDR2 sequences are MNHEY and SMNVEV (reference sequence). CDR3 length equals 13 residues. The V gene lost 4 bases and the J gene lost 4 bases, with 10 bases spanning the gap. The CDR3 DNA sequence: TGTGCCAGCAGTTCCATGGGGAGAGAGACCCAGTACTTC. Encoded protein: CASSSMGRETQYF.

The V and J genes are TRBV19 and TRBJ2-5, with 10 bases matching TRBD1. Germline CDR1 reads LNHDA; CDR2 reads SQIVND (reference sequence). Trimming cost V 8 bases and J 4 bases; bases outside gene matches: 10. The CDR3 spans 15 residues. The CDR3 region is CASGSGTGDAETQYF. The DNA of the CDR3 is TGTGCCAGTGGATCCGGGACAGGGGACGCAGAGACCCAGTACTTC.

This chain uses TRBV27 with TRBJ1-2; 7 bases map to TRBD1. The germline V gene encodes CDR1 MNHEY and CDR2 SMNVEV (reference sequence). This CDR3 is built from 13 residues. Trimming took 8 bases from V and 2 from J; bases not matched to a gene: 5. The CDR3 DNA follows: TGTGCCAGCTCCGGGACAGAGAACTATGGCTACACCTTC. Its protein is CASSGTENYGYTF.

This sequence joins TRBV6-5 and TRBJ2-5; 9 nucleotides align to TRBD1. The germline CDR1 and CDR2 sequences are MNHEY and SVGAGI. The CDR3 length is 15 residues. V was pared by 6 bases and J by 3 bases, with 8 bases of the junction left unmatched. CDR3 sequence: CASRNTGTGKETQYF. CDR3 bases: TGTGCCAGCAGGAACACCGGGACAGGGAAAGAGACCCAGTACTTC.

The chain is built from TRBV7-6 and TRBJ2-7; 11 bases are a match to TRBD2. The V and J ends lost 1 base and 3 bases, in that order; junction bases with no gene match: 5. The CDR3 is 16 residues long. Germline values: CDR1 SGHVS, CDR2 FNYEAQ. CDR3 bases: TGTGCCAGCAGCTTAGGAACGCTAGCGGGAGGCTACGAGCAGTACTTC. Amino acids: CASSLGTLAGGYEQYF.

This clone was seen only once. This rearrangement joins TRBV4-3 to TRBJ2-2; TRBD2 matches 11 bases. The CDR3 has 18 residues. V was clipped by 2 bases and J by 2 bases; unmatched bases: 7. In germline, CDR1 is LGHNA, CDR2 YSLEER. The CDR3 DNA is TGCGCCAGCAGCCAACGGGTAGCGGGAGGGGGAAACACCGGGGAGCTGTTTTTT. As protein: CASSQRVAGGGNTGELFF.

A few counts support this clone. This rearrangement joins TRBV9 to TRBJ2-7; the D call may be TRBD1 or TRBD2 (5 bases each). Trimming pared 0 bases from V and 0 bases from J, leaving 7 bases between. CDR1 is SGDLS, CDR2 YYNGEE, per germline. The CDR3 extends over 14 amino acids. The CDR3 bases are TGTGCCAGCAGCGTAGGGGGGAGCTCCTACGAGCAGTACTTC. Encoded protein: CASSVGGSSYEQYF.

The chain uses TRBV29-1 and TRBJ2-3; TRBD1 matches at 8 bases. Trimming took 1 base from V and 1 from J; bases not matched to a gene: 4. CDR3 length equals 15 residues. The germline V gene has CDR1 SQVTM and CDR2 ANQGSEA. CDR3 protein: CSVEGGTGGTDTQYF. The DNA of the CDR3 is TGCAGCGTTGAAGGGGGGACAGGCGGCACAGATACGCAGTATTTT.

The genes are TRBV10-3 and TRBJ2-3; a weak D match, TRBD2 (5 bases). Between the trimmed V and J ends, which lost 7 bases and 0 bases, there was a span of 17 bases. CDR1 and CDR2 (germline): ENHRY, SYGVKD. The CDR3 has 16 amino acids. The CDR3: CAITSSERSSTDTQYF. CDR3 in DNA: TGTGCCATCACGAGTTCGGAGCGGAGTAGCACAGATACGCAGTATTTT.

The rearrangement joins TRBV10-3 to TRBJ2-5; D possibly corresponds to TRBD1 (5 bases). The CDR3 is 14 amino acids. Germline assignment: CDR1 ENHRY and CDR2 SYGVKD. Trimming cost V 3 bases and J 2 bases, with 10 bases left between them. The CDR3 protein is CAISESQAQETQYF. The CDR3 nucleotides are TGTGCCATCAGTGAATCACAGGCTCAAGAGACCCAGTACTTC.

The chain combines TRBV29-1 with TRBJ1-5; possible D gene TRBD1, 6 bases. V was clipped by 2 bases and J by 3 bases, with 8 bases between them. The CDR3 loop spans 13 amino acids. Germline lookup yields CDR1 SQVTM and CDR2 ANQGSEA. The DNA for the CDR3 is TGCAGCGTTGAAACAGGGAACAATCAGCCCCAGCATTTT. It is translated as CSVETGNNQPQHF.

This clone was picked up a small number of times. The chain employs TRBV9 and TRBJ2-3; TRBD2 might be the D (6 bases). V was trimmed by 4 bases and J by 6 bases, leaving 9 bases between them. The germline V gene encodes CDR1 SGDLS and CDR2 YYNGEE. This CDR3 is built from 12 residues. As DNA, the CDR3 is TGTGCCAGCAGCCCGGAGGGGGATACGCAGTATTTT. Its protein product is CASSPEGDTQYF.

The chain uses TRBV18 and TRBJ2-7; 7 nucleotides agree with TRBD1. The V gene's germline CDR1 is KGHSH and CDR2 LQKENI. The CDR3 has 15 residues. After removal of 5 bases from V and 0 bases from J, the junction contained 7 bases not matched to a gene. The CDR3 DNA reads TGTGCCAGCTCAGGTTCCGGGACAGACTCCTACGAGCAGTACTTC. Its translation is CASSGSGTDSYEQYF.

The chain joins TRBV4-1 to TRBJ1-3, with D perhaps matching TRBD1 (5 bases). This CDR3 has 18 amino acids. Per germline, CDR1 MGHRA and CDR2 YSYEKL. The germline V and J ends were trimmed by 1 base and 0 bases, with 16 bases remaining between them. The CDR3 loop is CASSQAPRVGISGNTIYF. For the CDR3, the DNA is TGCGCCAGCAGCCAAGCTCCCAGGGTGGGGATCTCTGGAAACACCATATATTTT.

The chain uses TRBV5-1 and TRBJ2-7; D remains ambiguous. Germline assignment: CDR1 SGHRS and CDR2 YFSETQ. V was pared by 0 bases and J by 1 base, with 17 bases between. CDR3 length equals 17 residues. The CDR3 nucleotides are TGCGCCAGCAGCTTGGTGGCCCCGGACCTAAGGTCCTACGAGCAGTACTTC. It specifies CASSLVAPDLRSYEQYF.

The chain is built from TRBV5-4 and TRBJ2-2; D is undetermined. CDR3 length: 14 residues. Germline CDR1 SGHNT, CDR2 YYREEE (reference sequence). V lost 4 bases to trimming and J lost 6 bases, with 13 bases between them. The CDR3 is CASSPGGRSGELFF. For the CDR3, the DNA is TGTGCCAGCAGCCCCGGTGGACGGTCCGGGGAGCTGTTTTTT.

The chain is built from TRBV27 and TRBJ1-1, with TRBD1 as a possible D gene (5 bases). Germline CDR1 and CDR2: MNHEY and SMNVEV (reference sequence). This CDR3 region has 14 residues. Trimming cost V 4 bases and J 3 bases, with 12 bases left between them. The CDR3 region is CASSWDGGDTEAFF. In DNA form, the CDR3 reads TGTGCCAGCAGTTGGGACGGCGGGGACACTGAAGCTTTCTTT.

The CDR3: CASSLIPGLAAPGELFF. CDR3 bases: TGCGCCAGCAGCTTGATCCCGGGACTAGCGGCCCCCGGGGAGCTGTTTTTT. The chain employs TRBV5-1 and TRBJ2-2; TRBD2 aligns across 11 bases. The CDR3 is 17 amino acids. After removal of 1 base from V and 6 bases from J, the junction contained 8 bases not matched to a gene. From germline, CDR1 is SGHRS and CDR2 YFSETQ.

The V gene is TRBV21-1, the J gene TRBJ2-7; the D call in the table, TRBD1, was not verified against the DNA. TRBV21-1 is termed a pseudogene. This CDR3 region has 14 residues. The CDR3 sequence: CASSKVDRCYEQYF. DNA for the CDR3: TGTGCCAGCAGCAAAGTTGACAGGTGCTACGAGCAGTACTTC.

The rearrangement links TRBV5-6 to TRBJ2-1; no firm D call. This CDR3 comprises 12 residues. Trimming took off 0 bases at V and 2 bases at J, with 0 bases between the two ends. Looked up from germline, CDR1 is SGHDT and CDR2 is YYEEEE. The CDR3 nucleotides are TGTGCCAGCAGCTTGGCCTACAATGAGCAGTTCTTC. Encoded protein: CASSLAYNEQFF.